This entry concerns a single T cell receptor (beta chain). Its target is unknown. This record comes from a study of CD4 T cells in relation to SARS-CoV-2 and coronaviruses. Study details: ViraFEST: approximately 10-day antigen culture of PBMCs, then TCR beta CDR3 sequencing. Crossreactive spike epitopes shared across donors were mapped to their HLA restriction. Negative control cultures got HIV-1 Nef peptides or no peptide.

Before the COVID-19 pandemic, during about 2011-2019, CD4+ T cells were taken from unexposed donors. Isolation of CD4+ T cells took place after less than 13 days in culture. Sequencing was performed with immunoSEQ multiplex PCR; in TCRdb, only in-frame clones are kept and a portion is missing. Of about 26,000 clones listed, 75% to 80% are singletons. V was trimmed by 5 bases and J by 0 bases, leaving 20 bases between them. Germline V gives CDR1 SGHAT, CDR2 FQNNGV. This CDR3 has 18 residues. The chain uses TRBV11-2 and TRBJ1-3; possible D gene TRBD1, 5 bases. The clonotype comes from a human donor in good health. What was sequenced was CD4+ T cells from PBMCs, cultured in vitro. CDR3: CASSPVLSGGFSGNTIYF. The DNA for the CDR3 is TGTGCCAGCAGCCCTGTTCTTTCGGGGGGTTTCTCTGGAAACACCATATATTTT.